This record concerns one T cell receptor beta chain sequence. The sample is drawn from a study of blood T cell repertoires in COVID-19. The ends were cut back, 0 bases at V and 8 bases at J, with 17 bases in the middle. From germline, CDR1 is SGHRS and CDR2 YFSETQ. The CDR3 length is 16 residues. Assay used: immunoSEQ multiplex PCR; TCRdb lists only in-frame clones, some missing. The sample consists of about 210,000 clones, around 84% of them appearing once. This sequence was found in a woman of 80 years or more with COVID-19, enrolled during active disease. The V gene is TRBV5-1, the J gene TRBJ1-4; a possible D gene is TRBD1 (6 bases). The sequenced sample consisted of peripheral blood. The CDR3 loop is CASSLGGVGGEEKLFF. As DNA, the CDR3 is TGCGCCAGCAGCTTGGGAGGCGTAGGGGGAGAGGAAAAACTGTTTTTT.